This T cell receptor (beta chain) appears in the sequencing data of a study of cytomegalovirus exposure and HLA in healthy donors. Looked up from germline, CDR1 is LNHDA and CDR2 is SQIVND (reference sequence). CDR3 length equals 15 residues. The V segment lost 3 bases and the J segment 6 bases; nucleotides outside the gene matches: 6. Whole-study results and caveats: In vitro testing confirmed a few CMV-associated chains as specific for CMV antigens. Rarity characterized most TCR sequences, yet some public TCRs appeared in many donors. Some V segments could not be told apart, so they were left out, TRBV6-2 and TRBV6-3 among them. In an earlier analysis, about 87% or about 30%: the productive usage of most TCR beta V segments.

The PCR contained 60 Vbeta and 13 Jbeta primers. This table comes from immunoSEQ multiplex PCR, and its TCRdb copy is limited to in-frame clones, with some not included. The sample has about 140,000 clones, and its top ten clones hold about 2.3%. With regard to this clone: Its matching antigen is unknown.

The sample taken for sequencing was PBMCs. The receptor was isolated from a woman younger than 35 in good health and CMV-seronegative. The V and J genes are TRBV19 and TRBJ2-1; 9 bases fit TRBD2. Here the CDR3 reads CASSINSGSGNEQFF. Written as DNA, the CDR3 is TGTGCCAGTAGTATCAATAGCGGGAGCGGCAATGAGCAGTTCTTC.